This T cell receptor (beta chain) is drawn from a study of early T cells in non-severe SARS-CoV-2 infection. Study-level background: Sequencing input comprised bulk RNA from unsorted whole blood; chain pairing was not available.

J was trimmed by 0 bases and V by 1 base; bases with no gene match: 7. The germline gives CDR1 SGHAT, CDR2 FQNNGV. The CDR3 extends over 17 amino acids. Attached unique molecular identifiers marked individual cDNA molecules. TCRdb re-analysed the 5' RACE reads in MiXCR, keeping a single row per CDR3 protein. The sample holds 95,000 to 120,000 distinct CDR3 sequences, about 12% seen once. The V and J genes are TRBV11-2 and TRBJ1-1; 8 bases agree with TRBD1. This clonotype originated in an adult who was a healthcare worker with PCR-confirmed SARS-CoV-2 infection or an uninfected control (not recorded which). Sequences were obtained from whole blood. The CDR3 region is CASSLGGQGSMNTEAFF. The CDR3 DNA reads as TGTGCCAGCAGCTTAGGCGGACAGGGAAGCATGAACACTGAAGCTTTCTTT.